The TCR beta chain under discussion was sequenced for a study of T cells in narcolepsy. The table came from immunoSEQ multiplex PCR; TCRdb's copy has only in-frame clones and leaves some out. This sample yields under 35,000 clones, of which about four fifths are seen a single time; 2.6% belongs to the top ten. The clonotype originates from a human donor with narcolepsy. The sequenced sample was CD45RA- memory CD4+ T cells from PBMCs.

CDR3 bases: TGCGCCAGCAGCCCGGACAGGTTGAGCTCCTACGAGCAGTACTTC. It encodes CASSPDRLSSYEQYF. The chain joins TRBV10-1 to TRBJ2-7, with 7 bases that match TRBD1. The CDR3 covers 15 residues. V was clipped by 6 bases and J by 0 bases; unmatched bases: 8. Germline CDR1 WNHNN, CDR2 SYGVQD (reference sequence).